What follows are 3 T cell receptor beta chains derived from one specimen sequenced in a study of sequential checkpoint blockade in melanoma. Treatment meaning: randomized to nivolumab then ipilimumab (arm A) or the reverse (arm B). Sequencing was performed with immunoSEQ multiplex PCR; in TCRdb, only in-frame clones are kept and a portion is missing. Of under 20,000 clones listed, around 83% are singletons. Here the sequenced sample was CD8+ T cells sorted from blood (inferred from file names), taken from a patient given nivolumab and ipilimumab in sequence. These receptors were obtained from a human donor with melanoma.

The chain uses TRBV7-6 and TRBJ2-5; 8 nucleotides agree with TRBD1. The germline V gene encodes CDR1 SGHVS and CDR2 FNYEAQ. The V segment lost 4 bases and the J segment 2 bases; nucleotides outside the gene matches: 6. This CDR3 is 15 amino acids long. In DNA, the CDR3 is TGTGCCAGCAGCTCTCGGACAGGGATGCAAGAGACCCAGTACTTC. Protein product: CASSSRTGMQETQYF.

V is TRBV27 and J is TRBJ1-5; TRBD1 is a possible D gene (6 bases). This CDR3 is built from 15 residues. CDR1 and CDR2 from the germline V gene are MNHEY and SMNVEV (reference sequence). V was cut by 8 bases and J by 6 bases, with 20 bases left in between. The CDR3 reads CASGKQGFGSQPQHF. CDR3 coding DNA: TGTGCCAGCGGGAAACAGGGATTCGGCTCTCAGCCCCAGCATTTT.

The chain is built from TRBV7-9 and TRBJ2-1, with D maybe TRBD2 (5 bases). This CDR3 is built from 15 residues. CDR1 SEHNR and CDR2 FQNEAQ come from the germline V gene (reference sequence). Trimming left V 8 bases short and J 0 bases short, with 14 bases between. CDR3: CASVPAVSSYNEQFF. CDR3 sequence (DNA): TGTGCCAGCGTCCCAGCGGTTAGCTCCTACAATGAGCAGTTCTTC. Using reference TRBV7-9 and TRBJ2-1 for the parts outside the CDR3, the full variable domain is DTGVSQNPRHKITKRGQNVTFRCDPISEHNRLYWYRQTLGQGPEFLTYFQNEAQLEKSRLLSDRFSAERPKGSFSTLEIQRTEQGDSAMYLCASVPAVSSYNEQFFGPGTRLTVL.